The next 9 T cell receptor beta chains were all read from a single sample in a study of CD8+ T cells in alopecia areata. Investigators isolated RNA and reverse transcribed it into cDNA to act as the sequencing template. The data were produced by immunoSEQ multiplex PCR, yet TCRdb's version contains in-frame clones alone and is incomplete. This sample has 12,000 or so clones, with under 65% found just once. Lesional scalp tissue (obtained by punch biopsy) and peripheral blood were collected from alopecia areata patients. Material: skin. Every receptor here comes from a human donor with alopecia areata.

The chain carries TRBV15 and TRBJ1-2; D unclear. CDR1 is LNHNV and CDR2 is YYDKDF in the germline V gene (reference sequence). CDR3 length: 15 amino acids. V was cut by 0 bases and J by 0 bases, with 8 bases left in between. In nucleotides, the CDR3 is TGTGCCACCAGCAGAGAGTACACAGCTAACTATGGCTACACCTTC. Its translation is CATSREYTANYGYTF. Using reference TRBV15 and TRBJ1-2 for the parts outside the CDR3, the full variable domain is DAMVIQNPRYQVTQFGKPVTLSCSQTLNHNVMYWYQQKSSQAPKLLFHYYDKDFNNEADTPDNFQSRRPNTSFCFLDIRSPGLGDTAMYLCATSREYTANYGYTFGSGTRLTVV.

DNA of the CDR3: TGTGCCAGCAAGACGGGACAGGGAAGACAGCCCCAGCATTTT. Translating it yields CASKTGQGRQPQHF. V and J are TRBV6-5 and TRBJ1-5; TRBD1 matches at 9 bases. J lost 7 bases, V lost 7 bases, and 8 bases had no gene match. The CDR3 loop spans 14 amino acids. The germline V gene encodes CDR1 MNHEY and CDR2 SVGAGI.

The V and J genes are TRBV14 and TRBJ1-1; D remains unclear. CDR3 length: 13 amino acids. The V gene lost 4 bases and the J gene lost 11 bases, with 17 bases spanning the gap. Germline values: CDR1 SGHDN, CDR2 FVKESK. The CDR3 bases are TGTGCCAGCAGCCCTTACGACCGTCCTATGGCTTTCTTT. Its translation is CASSPYDRPMAFF. Filled out from reference TRBV14 and TRBJ1-1, the complete variable domain reads EAGVTQFPSHSVIEKGQTVTLRCDPISGHDNLYWYRRVMGKEIKFLLHFVKESKQDESGMPNNRFLAERTGGTYSTLKVQPAELEDSGVYFCASSPYDRPMAFFGQGTRLTVV.

CDR3: CASSVASGRNEQYF. In DNA, the CDR3 is TGTGCCAGCAGTGTGGCTAGCGGGAGGAACGAGCAGTACTTC. The chain links TRBV27 to TRBJ2-7, with 11 bases aligning to TRBD2. CDR1 is MNHEY and CDR2 is SMNVEV in the germline V gene (reference sequence). The V and J ends lost 5 bases and 5 bases, in that order; junction bases with no gene match: 5. The CDR3 extends over 14 amino acids.

Comments on this clone: The same CDR3 arises from other DNA sequences in this sample as well. The chain links TRBV10-3 to TRBJ2-7; 7 bases match TRBD1. J was trimmed by 4 bases and V by 4 bases; bases with no gene match: 1. The CDR3 extends over 12 amino acids. From germline, CDR1 is ENHRY and CDR2 SYGVKD. In DNA, the CDR3 is TGTGCCATCAGTGGACAGGGTTACGAGCAGTACTTC. Translated, it gives CAISGQGYEQYF.

This clone was seen only once. The genes are TRBV5-1 and TRBJ2-5; a weak D match, TRBD1 (9 bases). The CDR3 is made up of 16 amino acids. CDR1 and CDR2 (germline): SGHRS, YFSETQ. The V gene lost 4 bases and the J gene lost 4 bases, with 20 bases spanning the gap. The CDR3 coding sequence is TGCGCCAGCAGCGGAATAGCGGGGACAGGGCGAGAGACCCAGTACTTC. Encoded protein: CASSGIAGTGRETQYF.

The rearrangement links TRBV29-1 to TRBJ1-1; TRBD1 is a possible D gene (6 bases). The CDR3 has 12 residues. Germline values: CDR1 SQVTM, CDR2 ANQGSEA. The V and J ends lost 6 bases and 8 bases respectively, with 16 bases between them. This CDR3 is CSVQWGAGEAFF. In DNA form, the CDR3 reads TGCAGCGTCCAATGGGGGGCAGGGGAAGCTTTCTTT.

The CDR3 DNA reads as TGCAGCGTCGGGGCGGTCACGGGCATAAACATTCAGTACTTC. Translation: CSVGAVTGINIQYF. The V call is TRBV29-1, the J call TRBJ2-4; D is tentatively TRBD1 or TRBD2 (5 bases each). Germline lookup yields CDR1 SQVTM and CDR2 ANQGSEA. This CDR3 is built from 14 residues. The germline V and J ends were trimmed by 6 bases and 6 bases, with 18 bases remaining between them.

This rearrangement joins TRBV7-2 to TRBJ1-5; D is possibly TRBD1 (5 bases). CDR1 is SGHTA and CDR2 is FQGNSA in the germline V gene. The V and J ends lost 1 base and 2 bases respectively, with 6 bases between them. This CDR3 has 14 amino acids. In DNA form, the CDR3 reads TGTGCCAGCAGCTTAGGACAGCGCAATCAGCCCCAGCATTTT. Its translation: CASSLGQRNQPQHF.